These 2 T cell receptor beta chains were sequenced from one sample in a study of Tregs in tolerant kidney transplant recipients. Method: immunoSEQ multiplex PCR; TCRdb's copy keeps in-frame clones and lacks some. The table for this sample gives 25,000 to 35,000 clones. Specimen: CD8+ T cells from blood, collected before the transplant. The receptors originated from a human donor who received a combined kidney and bone marrow transplant.

Concerning this clone itself: The read gets to within 3 residues of the CDR3 end, and the germline J gene fills in the rest. The chain is built from TRBV4-2 and TRBJ2-5, with D possibly being TRBD1 (6 bases). Trimming removed 4 bases from V and 3 bases from J, with 24 bases in between. CDR3 length: 18 residues. Germline values: CDR1 LGHNA, CDR2 YNFKEQ. This CDR3 is CASSLFYGNRDGEETQYF. The covered CDR3 bases are TGTGCCAGCAGCCTCTTCTACGGGAACAGGGATGGGGAAGAGACC.

Regarding this clone: The CDR3 goes on 3 residues after the read ends, and that part is filled in from the germline J gene. The rearrangement links TRBV7-9 to TRBJ1-6; 8 bases line up with TRBD1. J lost 8 bases, V lost 6 bases, and 9 bases had no gene match. Germline assignment: CDR1 SEHNR and CDR2 FQNEAQ (reference sequence). This CDR3 is built from 15 residues. Here the CDR3 reads CASRSDREFDSPLHF. CDR3 bases read: TGTGCCAGCAGATCGGACAGGGAATTCGATTCACCC.